One and the same sample provided the 9 T cell receptor beta chains below, sequenced in a study of cytomegalovirus exposure and HLA in healthy donors. The study ran its PCR with 60 Vbeta and 13 Jbeta primers. Sequencing used immunoSEQ multiplex PCR; TCRdb keeps in-frame clones, though not all of them. The repertoire shows more than 140,000 clones; the top ten hold 2% to 2.5%. The source material was PBMCs. The receptors originated from a woman under 30 in good health and CMV-seronegative.

The chain has TRBV27 and TRBJ2-5, with TRBD2 identical over 9 bases. J lost 2 bases, V lost 2 bases, and 12 bases had no gene match. This CDR3 region has 18 residues. Germline V gene sequence: CDR1 MNHEY, CDR2 SMNVEV (reference sequence). The CDR3 loop is CASSLGTRASGMQETQYF. Written as DNA, the CDR3 is TGTGCCAGCAGTTTAGGGACTCGTGCTAGCGGGATGCAAGAGACCCAGTACTTC.

The chain combines TRBV30 with TRBJ1-1; 7 bases map to TRBD1. Trimming took 5 bases from V and 6 from J; bases not matched to a gene: 9. The CDR3 sequence is 13 residues long. Germline values: CDR1 GTSNPN, CDR2 SVGIG (reference sequence). For the CDR3, the DNA is TGTGCCTGGTCCCGGGACAGAGGCTCTGAAGCTTTCTTT. Encoded protein: CAWSRDRGSEAFF.

The chain is built from TRBV5-1 and TRBJ2-5; a weak D match, TRBD2 (5 bases). The germline V gene has CDR1 SGHRS and CDR2 YFSETQ. The CDR3 contains 14 residues. The ends were cut back, 0 bases at V and 0 bases at J, with 6 bases in the middle. CDR3 in amino acids: CASSLGGDQETQYF. The CDR3 bases are TGCGCCAGCAGCTTGGGGGGAGACCAAGAGACCCAGTACTTC.

V gene TRBV10-3 combines with J gene TRBJ1-5; 9 nucleotides agree with TRBD1. The CDR3 is made up of 16 amino acids. The germline V gene encodes CDR1 ENHRY and CDR2 SYGVKD. V was clipped by 0 bases and J by 5 bases; unmatched bases: 5. The CDR3 here is CAISESVTGGHQPQHF. CDR3 DNA: TGTGCCATCAGTGAGTCGGTGACAGGGGGGCATCAGCCCCAGCATTTT.

V gene TRBV4-1 combines with J gene TRBJ1-2, with D possibly being TRBD1 (6 bases). Germline V gene lookup returns CDR1 MGHRA and CDR2 YSYEKL. V shed 0 bases and J shed 4 bases, with 12 bases lying between them. The CDR3 has 15 amino acids. CDR3 DNA: TGCGCCAGCAGCCAAGATCCAGGGGTTGGCTATGGCTACACCTTC. Its protein product is CASSQDPGVGYGYTF.

The chain is built from TRBV6-6 and TRBJ2-5; D possibly corresponds to TRBD2 (7 bases). The CDR3 runs to 15 residues. Looked up from germline, CDR1 is MNHNY and CDR2 is SVGAGI (reference sequence). The CDR3 bases are TGTGCGTCTATGGACCCCGGGGGGCTCCAAGAGACCCAGTACTTC. It is translated as CASMDPGGLQETQYF.

The chain combines TRBV6-5 with TRBJ1-3, with 7 nucleotides matching TRBD1. Per the germline V gene, CDR1 is MNHEY and CDR2 is SVGAGI. Trimming cost V 4 bases and J 4 bases; bases outside gene matches: 10. The CDR3 is made up of 16 amino acids. CDR3 protein: CASSFGLTGEGNTIYF. Written as DNA, the CDR3 is TGTGCCAGCAGTTTCGGACTCACAGGGGAAGGAAACACCATATATTTT.

The rearrangement joins TRBV7-3 to TRBJ2-2; TRBD1 might be the D (6 bases). Per the germline V gene, CDR1 is SGHTA and CDR2 is FQGTGA. The CDR3 covers 16 residues. With 2 bases removed from V and 6 bases from J, the gap between germline ends came to 16 bases. The CDR3, as DNA: TGTGCCAGCAGCTTAGAGTCGGCAGGGGTTTCCGGGGAGCTGTTTTTT. Translation: CASSLESAGVSGELFF.

The V and J genes are TRBV4-1 and TRBJ2-1; D perhaps matches TRBD2 (6 bases). V was pared by 3 bases and J by 8 bases, with 17 bases between. CDR1 and CDR2 (germline): MGHRA, YSYEKL. The CDR3 has 15 residues. CDR3 residues: CASSHWGGSPYEQFF. In DNA, the CDR3 is TGCGCCAGCAGCCACTGGGGAGGATCTCCATATGAGCAGTTCTTC.